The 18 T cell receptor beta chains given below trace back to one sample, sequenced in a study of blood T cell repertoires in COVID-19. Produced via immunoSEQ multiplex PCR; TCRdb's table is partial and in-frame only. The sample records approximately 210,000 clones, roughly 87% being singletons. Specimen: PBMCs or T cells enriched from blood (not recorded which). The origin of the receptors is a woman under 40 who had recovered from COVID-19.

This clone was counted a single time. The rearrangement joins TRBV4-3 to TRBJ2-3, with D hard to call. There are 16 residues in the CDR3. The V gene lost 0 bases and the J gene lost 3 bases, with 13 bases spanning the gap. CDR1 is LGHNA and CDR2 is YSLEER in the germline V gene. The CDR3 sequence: CASSQDESSTTDTQYF. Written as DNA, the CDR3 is TGCGCCAGCAGCCAAGATGAGAGTAGTACGACAGATACGCAGTATTTT.

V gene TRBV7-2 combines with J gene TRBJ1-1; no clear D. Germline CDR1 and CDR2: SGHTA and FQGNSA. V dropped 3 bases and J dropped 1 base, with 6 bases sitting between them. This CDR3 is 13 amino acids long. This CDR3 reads CASSFSRNTEAFF. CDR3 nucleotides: TGTGCCAGCAGCTTTTCTCGGAACACTGAAGCTTTCTTT.

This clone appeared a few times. CDR3 in DNA: TGTGCCACCAGCAGAGTCTCAACCCCACAGGCTTTCTTT. Translated: CATSRVSTPQAFF. The rearrangement uses TRBV15 and TRBJ1-1; unclear D gene. CDR3 length: 13 residues. Germline-derived CDR1 and CDR2 are LNHNV and YYDKDF (reference sequence). V gave up 1 base and J gave up 11 bases, with 14 bases separating them. Full variable domain (rest looked up from reference TRBV15 and TRBJ1-1): DAMVIQNPRYQVTQFGKPVTLSCSQTLNHNVMYWYQQKSSQAPKLLFHYYDKDFNNEADTPDNFQSRRPNTSFCFLDIRSPGLGDTAMYLCATSRVSTPQAFFGQGTRLTVV.

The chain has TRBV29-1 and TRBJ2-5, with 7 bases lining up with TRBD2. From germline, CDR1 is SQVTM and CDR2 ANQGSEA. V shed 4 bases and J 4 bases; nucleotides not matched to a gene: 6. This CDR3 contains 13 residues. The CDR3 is CSVAASGPETQYF. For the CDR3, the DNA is TGCAGCGTTGCGGCTAGCGGTCCAGAGACCCAGTACTTC.

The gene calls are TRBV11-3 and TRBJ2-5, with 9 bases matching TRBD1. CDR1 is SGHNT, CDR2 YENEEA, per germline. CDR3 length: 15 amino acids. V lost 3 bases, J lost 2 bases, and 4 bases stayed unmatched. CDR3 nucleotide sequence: TGTGCCAGCAGCTTGGGACAGGGAAATCAAGAGACCCAGTACTTC. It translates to CASSLGQGNQETQYF.

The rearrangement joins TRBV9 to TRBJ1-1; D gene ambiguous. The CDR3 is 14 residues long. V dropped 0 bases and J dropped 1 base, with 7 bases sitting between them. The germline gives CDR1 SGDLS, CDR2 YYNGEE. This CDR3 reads CASSVASGNTEAFF. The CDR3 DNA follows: TGTGCCAGCAGCGTAGCTTCCGGGAACACTGAAGCTTTCTTT.

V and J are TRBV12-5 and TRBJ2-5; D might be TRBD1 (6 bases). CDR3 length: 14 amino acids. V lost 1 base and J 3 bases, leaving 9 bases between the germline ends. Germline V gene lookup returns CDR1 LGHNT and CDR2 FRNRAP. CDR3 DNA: TGTGCTAGTGGTTTGGGACAGGCCGAAGAGACCCAGTACTTC. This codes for CASGLGQAEETQYF.

This chain's CDR3 is CASSLDTSRGTDTQYF. CDR3 coding DNA: TGTGCCAGCAGCTTAGATACTAGTAGGGGCACAGATACGCAGTATTTT. V and J are TRBV7-2 and TRBJ2-3; a possible D gene is TRBD2 (5 bases). The germline CDR1 and CDR2 sequences are SGHTA and FQGNSA. There are 16 residues in the CDR3. The ends were cut back, 1 base at V and 1 base at J, with 12 bases in the middle.

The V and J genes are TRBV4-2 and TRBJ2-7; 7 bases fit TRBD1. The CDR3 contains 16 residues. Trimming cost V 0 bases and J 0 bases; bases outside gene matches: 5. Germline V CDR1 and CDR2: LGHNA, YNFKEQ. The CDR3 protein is CASSQDLWDSSYEQYF. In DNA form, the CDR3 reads TGTGCCAGCAGCCAAGATCTATGGGACAGCTCCTACGAGCAGTACTTC.

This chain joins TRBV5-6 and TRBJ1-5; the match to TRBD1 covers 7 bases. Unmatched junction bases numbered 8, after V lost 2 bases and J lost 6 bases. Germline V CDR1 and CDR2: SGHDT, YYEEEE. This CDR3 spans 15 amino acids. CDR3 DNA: TGTGCCAGCAGCTTCAGGGGGTCCGGGGGTCAGCCCCAGCATTTT. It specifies CASSFRGSGGQPQHF.

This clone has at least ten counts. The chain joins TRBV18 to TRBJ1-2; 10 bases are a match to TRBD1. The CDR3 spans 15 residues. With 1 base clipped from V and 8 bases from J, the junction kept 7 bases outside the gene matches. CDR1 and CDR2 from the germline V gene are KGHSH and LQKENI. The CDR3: CASSPLGQGMRGYTF. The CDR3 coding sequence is TGTGCCAGCTCACCACTGGGACAGGGGATGAGAGGCTACACCTTC. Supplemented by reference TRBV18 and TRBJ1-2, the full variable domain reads NAGVMQNPRHLVRRRGQEARLRCSPMKGHSHVYWYRQLPEEGLKFMVYLQKENIIDESGMPKERFSAEFPKEGPSILRIQQVVRGDSAAYFCASSPLGQGMRGYTFGSGTRLTVV.

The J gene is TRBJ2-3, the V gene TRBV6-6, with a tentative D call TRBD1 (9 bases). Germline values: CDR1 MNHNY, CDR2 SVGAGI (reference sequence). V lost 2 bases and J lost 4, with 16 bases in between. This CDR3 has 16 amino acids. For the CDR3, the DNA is TGTGCCAGCAGTTACAACAGGGGGCGGGAGGCAGATACGCAGTATTTT. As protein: CASSYNRGREADTQYF.

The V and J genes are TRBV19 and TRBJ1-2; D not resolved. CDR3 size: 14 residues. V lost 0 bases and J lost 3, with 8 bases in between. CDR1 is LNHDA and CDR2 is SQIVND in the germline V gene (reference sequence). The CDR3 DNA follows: TGTGCCAGTAGTATAGACGGGGTTGACTATGGCTACACCTTC. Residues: CASSIDGVDYGYTF.

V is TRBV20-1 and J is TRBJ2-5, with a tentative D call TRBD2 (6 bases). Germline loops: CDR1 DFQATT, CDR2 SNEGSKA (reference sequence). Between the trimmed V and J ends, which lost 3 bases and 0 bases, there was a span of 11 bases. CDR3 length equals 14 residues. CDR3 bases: TGCAGTGCTAGTAGCGGAGGGTACCAAGAGACCCAGTACTTC. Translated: CSASSGGYQETQYF.

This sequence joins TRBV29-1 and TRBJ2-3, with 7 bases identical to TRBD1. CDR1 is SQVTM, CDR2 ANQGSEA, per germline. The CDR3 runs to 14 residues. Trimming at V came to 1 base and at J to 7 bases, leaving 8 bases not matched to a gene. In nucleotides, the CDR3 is TGCAGCGTTGAAGCACCACCGAGGGGGCATACGCAGTATTTT. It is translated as CSVEAPPRGHTQYF.

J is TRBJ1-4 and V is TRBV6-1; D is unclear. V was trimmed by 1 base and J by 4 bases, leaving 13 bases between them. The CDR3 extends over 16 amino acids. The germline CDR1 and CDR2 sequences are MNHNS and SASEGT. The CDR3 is CASSEVVWAGNEKLFF. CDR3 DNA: TGTGCCAGCAGTGAAGTGGTGTGGGCGGGTAATGAAAAACTGTTTTTT.

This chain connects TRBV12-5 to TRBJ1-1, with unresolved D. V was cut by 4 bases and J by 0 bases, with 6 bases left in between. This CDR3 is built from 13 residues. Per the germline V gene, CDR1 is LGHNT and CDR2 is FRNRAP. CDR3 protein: CASGYGMNTEAFF. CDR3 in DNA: TGTGCTAGTGGTTACGGGATGAACACTGAAGCTTTCTTT.

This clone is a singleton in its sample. CDR3 sequence (DNA): TGCGCCAGCAGCCATATCCCTGGGAGATTGACAGATACGCAGTATTTT. Translated: CASSHIPGRLTDTQYF. The rearrangement links TRBV4-1 to TRBJ2-3; D possibly corresponds to TRBD2 (5 bases). Trimming pared 3 bases from V and 3 bases from J, leaving 16 bases between. This CDR3 region has 16 residues. CDR1 is MGHRA, CDR2 YSYEKL, per germline.